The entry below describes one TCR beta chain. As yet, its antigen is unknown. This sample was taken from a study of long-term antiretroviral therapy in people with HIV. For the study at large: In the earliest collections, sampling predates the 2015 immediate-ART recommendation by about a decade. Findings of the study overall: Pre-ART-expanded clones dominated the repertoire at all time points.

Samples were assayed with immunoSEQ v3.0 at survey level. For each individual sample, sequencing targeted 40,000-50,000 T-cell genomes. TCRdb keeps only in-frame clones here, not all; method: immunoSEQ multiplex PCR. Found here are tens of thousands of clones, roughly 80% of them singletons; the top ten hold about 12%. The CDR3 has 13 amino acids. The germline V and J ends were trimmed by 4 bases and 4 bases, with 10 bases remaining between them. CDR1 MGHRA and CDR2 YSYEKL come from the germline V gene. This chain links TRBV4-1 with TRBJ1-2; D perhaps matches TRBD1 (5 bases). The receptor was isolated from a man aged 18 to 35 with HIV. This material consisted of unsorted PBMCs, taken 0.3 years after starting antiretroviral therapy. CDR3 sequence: CASSPQDSYGYTF. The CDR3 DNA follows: TGCGCCAGCAGCCCACAGGACTCCTATGGCTACACCTTC.